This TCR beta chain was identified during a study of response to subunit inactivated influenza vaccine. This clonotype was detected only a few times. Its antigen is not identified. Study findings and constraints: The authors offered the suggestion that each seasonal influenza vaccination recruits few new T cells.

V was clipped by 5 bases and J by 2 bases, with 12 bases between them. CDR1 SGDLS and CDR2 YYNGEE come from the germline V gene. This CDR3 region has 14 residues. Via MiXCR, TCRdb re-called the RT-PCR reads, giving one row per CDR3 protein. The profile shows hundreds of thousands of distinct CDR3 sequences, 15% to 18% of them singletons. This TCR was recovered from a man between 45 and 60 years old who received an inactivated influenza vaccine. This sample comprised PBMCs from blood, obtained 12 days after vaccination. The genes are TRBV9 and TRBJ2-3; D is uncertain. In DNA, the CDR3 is TGTGCCAGCAGGGCACAAAGGCCCACAGATACGCAGTATTTT. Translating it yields CASRAQRPTDTQYF.